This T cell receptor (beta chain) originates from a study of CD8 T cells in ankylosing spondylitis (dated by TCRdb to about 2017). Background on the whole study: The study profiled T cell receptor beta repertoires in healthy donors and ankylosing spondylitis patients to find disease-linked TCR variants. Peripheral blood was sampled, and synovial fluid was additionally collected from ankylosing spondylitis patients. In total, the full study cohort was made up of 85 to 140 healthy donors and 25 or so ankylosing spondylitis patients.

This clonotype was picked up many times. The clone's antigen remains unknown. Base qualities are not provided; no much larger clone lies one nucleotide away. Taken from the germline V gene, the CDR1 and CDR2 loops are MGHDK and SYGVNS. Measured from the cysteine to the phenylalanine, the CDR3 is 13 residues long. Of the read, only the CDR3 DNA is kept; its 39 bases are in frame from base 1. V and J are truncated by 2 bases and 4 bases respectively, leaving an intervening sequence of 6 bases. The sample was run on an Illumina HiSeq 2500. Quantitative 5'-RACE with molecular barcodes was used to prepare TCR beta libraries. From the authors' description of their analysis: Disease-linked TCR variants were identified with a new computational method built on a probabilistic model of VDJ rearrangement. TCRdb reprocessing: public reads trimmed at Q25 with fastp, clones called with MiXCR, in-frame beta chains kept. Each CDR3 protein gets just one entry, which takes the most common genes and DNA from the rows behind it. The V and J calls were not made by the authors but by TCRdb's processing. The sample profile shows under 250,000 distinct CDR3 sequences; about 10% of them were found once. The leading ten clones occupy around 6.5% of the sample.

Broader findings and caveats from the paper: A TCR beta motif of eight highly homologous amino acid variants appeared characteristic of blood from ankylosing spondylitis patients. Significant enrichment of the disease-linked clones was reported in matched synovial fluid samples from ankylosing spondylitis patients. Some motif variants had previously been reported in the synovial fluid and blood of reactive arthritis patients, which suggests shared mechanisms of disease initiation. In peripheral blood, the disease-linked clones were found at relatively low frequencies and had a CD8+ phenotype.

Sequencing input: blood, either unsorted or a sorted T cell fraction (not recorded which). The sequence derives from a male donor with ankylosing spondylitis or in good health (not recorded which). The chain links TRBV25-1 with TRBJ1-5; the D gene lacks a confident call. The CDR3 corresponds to CASSETSNQPQHF. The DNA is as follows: TGTGCCAGCAGTGAAACTTCGAATCAGCCCCAGCATTTT.